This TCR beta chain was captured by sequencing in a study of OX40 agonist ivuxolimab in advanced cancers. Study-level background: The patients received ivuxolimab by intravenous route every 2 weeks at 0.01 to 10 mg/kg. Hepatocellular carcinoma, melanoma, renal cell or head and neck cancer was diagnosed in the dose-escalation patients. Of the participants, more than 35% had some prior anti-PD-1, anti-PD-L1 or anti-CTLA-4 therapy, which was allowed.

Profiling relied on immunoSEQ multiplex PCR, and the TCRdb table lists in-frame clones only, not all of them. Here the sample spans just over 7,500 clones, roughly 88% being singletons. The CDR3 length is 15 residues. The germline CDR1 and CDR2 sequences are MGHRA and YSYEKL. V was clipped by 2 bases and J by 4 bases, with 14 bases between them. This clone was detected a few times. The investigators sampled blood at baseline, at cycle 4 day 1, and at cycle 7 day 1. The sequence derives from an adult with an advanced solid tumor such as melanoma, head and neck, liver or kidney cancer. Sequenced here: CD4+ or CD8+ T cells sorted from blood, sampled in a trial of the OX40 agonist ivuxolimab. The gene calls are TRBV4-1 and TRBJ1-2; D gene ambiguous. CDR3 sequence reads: CASSQSTLISYGYTF. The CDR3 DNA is TGCGCCAGCAGCCAATCCACCCTTATTAGCTATGGCTACACCTTC.